This paragraph reports one T cell receptor beta chain. Antigen specificity is unknown. These data originate in a study of cytomegalovirus exposure and HLA in healthy donors. PCR was performed using 60 Vbeta and 13 Jbeta primers. TCRdb's table, derived via immunoSEQ multiplex PCR, lists solely in-frame clones and lacks some. The table for this sample gives roughly 62,000 clones. Study-wide points: A link between a missense DCLRE1C variant and TCR beta V- and J-gene trimming emerged from a later analysis. Researchers counted over 150 TCR beta chains as cytomegalovirus-associated.

Germline loops: CDR1 SNHLY, CDR2 FYNNEI. Trimming shortened V by 3 bases and J by 0 bases, and 9 bases separated the two germline ends. There are 14 residues in the CDR3. V usage is TRBV2 and J usage is TRBJ2-7, with D tentatively TRBD2 (5 bases). Material for sequencing was PBMCs. The sequence was obtained from a male donor in good health and CMV-seronegative. The CDR3 spells CASSDQRSSYEQYF. CDR3 DNA: TGTGCCAGCAGTGATCAGCGGAGCTCCTACGAGCAGTACTTC. Full variable domain (missing parts from reference TRBV2 and TRBJ2-7): EPEVTQTPSHQVTQMGQEVILRCVPISNHLYFYWYRQILGQKVEFLVSFYNNEISEKSEIFDDQFSVERPDGSNFTLKIRSTKLEDSAMYFCASSDQRSSYEQYFGPGTRLTVT.